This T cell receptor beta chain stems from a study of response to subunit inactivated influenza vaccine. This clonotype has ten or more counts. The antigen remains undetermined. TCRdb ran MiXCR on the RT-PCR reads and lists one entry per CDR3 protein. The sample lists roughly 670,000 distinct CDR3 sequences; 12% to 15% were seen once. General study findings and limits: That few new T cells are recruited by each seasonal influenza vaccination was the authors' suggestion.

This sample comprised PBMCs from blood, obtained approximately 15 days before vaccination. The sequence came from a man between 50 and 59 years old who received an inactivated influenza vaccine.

CDR3 DNA: TGTGCCAGCAGTTTTAAGGCCAGCTACGAGCAGTACTTC. Translation: CASSFKASYEQYF. V gene TRBV12-3 or TRBV12-4 combines with J gene TRBJ2-7; D not certain. V was shortened by 3 bases and J by 3 bases, with 9 bases between the two germline ends. This CDR3 is 13 amino acids long.